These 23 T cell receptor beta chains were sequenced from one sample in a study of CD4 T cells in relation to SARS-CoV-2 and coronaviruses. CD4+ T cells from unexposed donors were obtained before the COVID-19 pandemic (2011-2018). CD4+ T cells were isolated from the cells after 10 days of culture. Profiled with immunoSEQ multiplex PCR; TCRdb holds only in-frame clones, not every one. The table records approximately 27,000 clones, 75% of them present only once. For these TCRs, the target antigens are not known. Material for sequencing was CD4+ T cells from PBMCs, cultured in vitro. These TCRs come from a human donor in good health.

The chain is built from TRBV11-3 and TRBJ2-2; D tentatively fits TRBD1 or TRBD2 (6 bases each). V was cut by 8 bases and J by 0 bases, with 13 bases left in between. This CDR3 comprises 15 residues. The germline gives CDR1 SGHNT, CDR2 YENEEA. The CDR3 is CASSGGGTNTGELFF. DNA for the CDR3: TGTGCCAGCTCCGGGGGCGGTACGAACACCGGGGAGCTGTTTTTT.

The CDR3 region has the DNA TGTGCCAGTAGCCGAAGGGGGCGAGACAATGAGCAGTTCTTC. Amino acids: CASSRRGRDNEQFF. The chain joins TRBV19 to TRBJ2-1; TRBD1 aligns across 7 bases. Germline CDR1 reads LNHDA; CDR2 reads SQIVND (reference sequence). The CDR3 consists of 14 residues. V shed 6 bases, J shed 5 bases, and the junction held 7 bases outside the gene matches.

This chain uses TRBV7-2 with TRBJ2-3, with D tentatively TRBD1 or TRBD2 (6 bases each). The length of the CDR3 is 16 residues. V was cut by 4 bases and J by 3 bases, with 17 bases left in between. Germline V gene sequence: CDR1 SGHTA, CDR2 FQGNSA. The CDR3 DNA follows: TGTGCCAGCAGCTCCTGGGGCGGGACAAAAACAGATACGCAGTATTTT. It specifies CASSSWGGTKTDTQYF.

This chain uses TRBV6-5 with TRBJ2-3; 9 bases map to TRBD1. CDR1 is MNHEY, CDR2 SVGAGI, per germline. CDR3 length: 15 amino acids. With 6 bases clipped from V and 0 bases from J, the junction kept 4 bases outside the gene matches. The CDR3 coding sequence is TGTGCCAGCAGCCCCGGGACAGGGAGCACAGATACGCAGTATTTT. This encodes CASSPGTGSTDTQYF.

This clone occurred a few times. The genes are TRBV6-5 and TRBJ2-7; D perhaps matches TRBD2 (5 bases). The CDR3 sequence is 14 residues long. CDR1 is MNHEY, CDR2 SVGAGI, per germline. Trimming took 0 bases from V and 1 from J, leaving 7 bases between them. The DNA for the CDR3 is TGTGCCAGCAGTTACTCACGGGGATCCTACGAGCAGTACTTC. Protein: CASSYSRGSYEQYF.

CDR3: CASSLEPGGRYGYTF. In nucleotides, the CDR3 is TGTGCCAGCAGCTTGGAGCCAGGGGGACGGTATGGCTACACCTTC. The chain links TRBV5-4 to TRBJ1-2; 7 positions match TRBD1. CDR3 length: 15 residues. V trimming: 0 bases; J trimming: 5 bases; junction bases outside the gene matches: 7. The germline V gene encodes CDR1 SGHNT and CDR2 YYREEE (reference sequence).

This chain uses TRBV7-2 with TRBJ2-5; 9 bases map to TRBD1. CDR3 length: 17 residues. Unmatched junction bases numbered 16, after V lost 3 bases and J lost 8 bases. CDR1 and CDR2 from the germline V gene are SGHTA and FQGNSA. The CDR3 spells CASSFHRQGGEAPTQYF. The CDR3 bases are TGTGCCAGCAGCTTCCACCGACAGGGGGGGGAGGCACCAACCCAGTACTTC.

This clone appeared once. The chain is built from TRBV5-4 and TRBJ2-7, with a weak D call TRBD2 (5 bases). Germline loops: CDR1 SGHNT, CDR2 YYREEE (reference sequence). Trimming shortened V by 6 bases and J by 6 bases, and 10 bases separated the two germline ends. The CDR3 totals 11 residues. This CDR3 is CASTRGSEQYF. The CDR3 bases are TGTGCCAGCACTCGAGGGTCCGAGCAGTACTTC.

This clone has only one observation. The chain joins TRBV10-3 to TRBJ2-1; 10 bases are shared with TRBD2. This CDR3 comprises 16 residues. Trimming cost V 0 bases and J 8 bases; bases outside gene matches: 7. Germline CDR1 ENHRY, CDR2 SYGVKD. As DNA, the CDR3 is TGTGCCATCAGTGAGTCTTCGAGCGGGGGGGAAGATGAGCAGTTCTTC. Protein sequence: CAISESSSGGEDEQFF.

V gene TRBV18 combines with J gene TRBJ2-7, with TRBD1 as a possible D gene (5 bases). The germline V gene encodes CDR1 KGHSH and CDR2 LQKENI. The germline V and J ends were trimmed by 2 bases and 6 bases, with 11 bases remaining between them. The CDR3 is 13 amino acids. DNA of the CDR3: TGTGCCAGCTCACCAGACAGCCTAGGCGAGCAGTACTTC. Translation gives CASSPDSLGEQYF.

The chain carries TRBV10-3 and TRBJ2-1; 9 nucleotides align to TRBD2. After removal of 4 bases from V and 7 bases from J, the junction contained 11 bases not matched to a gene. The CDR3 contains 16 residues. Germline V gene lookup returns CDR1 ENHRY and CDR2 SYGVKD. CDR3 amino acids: CAISVPLGGGANEQFF. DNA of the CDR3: TGTGCCATCAGTGTTCCCCTGGGCGGGGGGGCAAATGAGCAGTTCTTC.

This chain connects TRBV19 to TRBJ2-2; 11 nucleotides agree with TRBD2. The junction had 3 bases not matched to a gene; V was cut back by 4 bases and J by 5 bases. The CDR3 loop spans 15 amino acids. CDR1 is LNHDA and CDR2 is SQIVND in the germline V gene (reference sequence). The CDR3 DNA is TGTGCCAGTAGTAAAACTAGCGGGAGAACCGGGGAGCTGTTTTTT. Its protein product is CASSKTSGRTGELFF.

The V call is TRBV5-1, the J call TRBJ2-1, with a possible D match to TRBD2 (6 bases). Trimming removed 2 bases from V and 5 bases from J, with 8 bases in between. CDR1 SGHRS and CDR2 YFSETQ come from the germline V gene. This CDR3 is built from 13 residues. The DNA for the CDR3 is TGCGCCAGCAGCTTCACGGGGGACAATGAGCAGTTCTTC. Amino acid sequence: CASSFTGDNEQFF.

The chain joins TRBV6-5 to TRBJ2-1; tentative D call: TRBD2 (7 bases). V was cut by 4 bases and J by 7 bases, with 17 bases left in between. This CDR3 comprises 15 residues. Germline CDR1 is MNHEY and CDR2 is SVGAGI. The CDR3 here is CASSLGGGPRNEQFF. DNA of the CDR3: TGTGCCAGCAGTTTAGGGGGGGGGCCGCGGAATGAGCAGTTCTTC.

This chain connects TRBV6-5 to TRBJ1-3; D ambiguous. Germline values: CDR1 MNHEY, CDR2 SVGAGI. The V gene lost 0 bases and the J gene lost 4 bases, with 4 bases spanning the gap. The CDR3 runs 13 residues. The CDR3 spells CASSYSNGNTIYF. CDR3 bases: TGTGCCAGCAGTTACTCGAACGGAAACACCATATATTTT.

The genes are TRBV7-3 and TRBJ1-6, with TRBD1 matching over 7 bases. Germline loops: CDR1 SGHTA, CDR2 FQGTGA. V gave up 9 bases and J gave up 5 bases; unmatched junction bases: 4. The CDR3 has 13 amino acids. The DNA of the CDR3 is TGTGCCAGTCAACAGGGGAATAATTCACCCCTCCACTTT. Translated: CASQQGNNSPLHF. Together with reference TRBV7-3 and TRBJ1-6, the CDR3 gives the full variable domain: GAGVSQTPSNKVTEKGKYVELRCDPISGHTALYWYRQSLGQGPEFLIYFQGTGAADDSGLPNDRFFAVRPEGSVSTLKIQRTERGDSAVYLCASQQGNNSPLHFGNGTRLTVT.

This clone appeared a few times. CDR3 loop: CSVDSGAGSYNEQFF. CDR3 DNA sequence: TGCAGCGTTGATTCGGGGGCAGGCTCCTACAATGAGCAGTTCTTC. V usage is TRBV29-1 and J usage is TRBJ2-1; TRBD1 or TRBD2 may be the D gene (6 bases each). Germline V CDR1 and CDR2: SQVTM, ANQGSEA. Trimming took off 3 bases at V and 0 bases at J, with 12 bases between the two ends. The CDR3 is made up of 15 amino acids.

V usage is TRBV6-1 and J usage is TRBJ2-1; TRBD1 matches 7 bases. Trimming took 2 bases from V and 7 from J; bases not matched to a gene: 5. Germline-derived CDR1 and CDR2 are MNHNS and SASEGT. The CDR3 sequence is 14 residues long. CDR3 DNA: TGTGCCAGCAGTGAAACAGGGGATAGAAATGAGCAGTTCTTC. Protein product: CASSETGDRNEQFF.

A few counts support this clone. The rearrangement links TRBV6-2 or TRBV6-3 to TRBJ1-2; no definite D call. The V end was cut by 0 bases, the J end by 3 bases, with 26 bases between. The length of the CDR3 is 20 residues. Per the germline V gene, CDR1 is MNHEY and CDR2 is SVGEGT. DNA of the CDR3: TGTGCCAGCAGTTACTCGAGATGGGGAAAAGTGGGTGCTCGATACTATGGCTACACCTTC. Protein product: CASSYSRWGKVGARYYGYTF.

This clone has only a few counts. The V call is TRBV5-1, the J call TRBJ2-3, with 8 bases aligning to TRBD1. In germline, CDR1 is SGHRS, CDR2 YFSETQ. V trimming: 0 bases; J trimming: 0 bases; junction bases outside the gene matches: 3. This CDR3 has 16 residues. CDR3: CASSLATGGSTDTQYF. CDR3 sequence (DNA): TGCGCCAGCAGCTTGGCTACAGGGGGGAGCACAGATACGCAGTATTTT.

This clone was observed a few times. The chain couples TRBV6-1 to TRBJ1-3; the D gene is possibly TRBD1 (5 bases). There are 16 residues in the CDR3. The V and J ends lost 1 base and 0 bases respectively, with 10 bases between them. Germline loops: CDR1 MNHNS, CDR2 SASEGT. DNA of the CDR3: TGTGCCAGCAGTGAAGGTTCCGGGGGCTCTGGAAACACCATATATTTT. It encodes CASSEGSGGSGNTIYF.

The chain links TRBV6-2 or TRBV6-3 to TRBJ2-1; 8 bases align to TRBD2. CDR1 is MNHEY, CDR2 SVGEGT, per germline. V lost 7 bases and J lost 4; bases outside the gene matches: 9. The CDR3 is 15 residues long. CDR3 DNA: TGTGCCAGCACCCCCCCACGGGAGGGGTACAATGAGCAGTTCTTC. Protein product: CASTPPREGYNEQFF.

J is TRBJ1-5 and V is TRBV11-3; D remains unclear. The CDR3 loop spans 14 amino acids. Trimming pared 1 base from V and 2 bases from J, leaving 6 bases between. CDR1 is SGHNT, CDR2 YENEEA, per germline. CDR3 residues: CASSLGACNQPQHF. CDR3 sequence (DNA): TGTGCCAGCAGCTTAGGGGCTTGCAATCAGCCCCAGCATTTT.